Listed here are 9 T cell receptor beta chains from one sample, sequenced in a study of T-cell reconstitution after alpha-beta-depleted transplantation in children. Construction of the TCRbeta library involved unique molecular identifiers. A single record per CDR3 protein comes from TCRdb applying MiXCR to the PCR reads. The sample consists of tens of thousands of distinct CDR3 sequences, 7% to 8% of them appearing once. The starting material was PBMCs from the stem cell graft donor, obtained from the stem cell graft. The receptors stem from a human donor who donated a stem cell graft to a child with acute lymphoblastic leukemia.

This clonotype came up many times. The rearrangement uses TRBV11-2 and TRBJ1-3; 10 nucleotides match TRBD1. The CDR3 extends over 18 amino acids. The junction had 15 bases not matched to a gene; V was cut back by 6 bases and J by 4 bases. The germline V gene has CDR1 SGHAT and CDR2 FQNNGV. The CDR3: CASSSEGTGAQAGNTIYF. The CDR3 DNA follows: TGTGCCAGCAGTTCCGAGGGGACAGGGGCCCAAGCAGGAAACACCATATATTTT.

The table lists this clonotype with many counts. The chain couples TRBV5-1 to TRBJ2-3; 8 nucleotides match TRBD2. This CDR3 contains 16 residues. The V and J ends lost 4 bases and 3 bases, in that order; junction bases with no gene match: 10. Germline V lookup: CDR1 SGHRS, CDR2 YFSETQ. The CDR3 reads CASSPRAGEWTDTQYF. The CDR3 nucleotides are TGCGCCAGCAGCCCCCGAGCGGGGGAGTGGACAGATACGCAGTATTTT.

At least ten counts were recorded for this clonotype. V usage is TRBV4-2 and J usage is TRBJ1-1; unclear D gene. Per the germline V gene, CDR1 is LGHNA and CDR2 is YNFKEQ. V lost 1 base and J lost 7, with 13 bases in between. The CDR3 runs to 14 residues. In DNA, the CDR3 is TGTGCCAGCAGCCAAGTTTTTATCGGTGGTGAAGCTTTCTTT. It specifies CASSQVFIGGEAFF.

This clonotype was detected ten times or more. V usage is TRBV6-5 and J usage is TRBJ1-3; no firm D call. This CDR3 comprises 11 residues. The germline CDR1 and CDR2 sequences are MNHEY and SVGAGI. CDR3 in DNA: TGTGCTGTGTTTGCGGGAAACACCATATATTTT. Protein product: CAVFAGNTIYF.

This clonotype was seen repeatedly, ten times or more. The chain joins TRBV5-1 to TRBJ1-1; no clear D gene. Trimming removed 0 bases from V and 0 bases from J, with 9 bases in between. This CDR3 contains 15 residues. The V gene's germline CDR1 is SGHRS and CDR2 YFSETQ. The CDR3, as DNA: TGCGCCAGCAGCTTGGCCGCAGCTTTGAACACTGAAGCTTTCTTT. Its protein is CASSLAAALNTEAFF.

This chain links TRBV20-1 with TRBJ1-4, with 10 bases lining up with TRBD1. The junction had 9 bases not matched to a gene; V was cut back by 0 bases and J by 8 bases. The CDR3 consists of 16 residues. Germline lookup yields CDR1 DFQATT and CDR2 SNEGSKA (reference sequence). CDR3 sequence (DNA): TGCAGTGCTAGAGATTCGGTCTGGGACAGGGGAGAAAAACTGTTTTTT. Its translation is CSARDSVWDRGEKLFF.

The J gene is TRBJ2-2, the V gene TRBV20-1; D unresolved. Germline CDR1 reads DFQATT; CDR2 reads SNEGSKA (reference sequence). The CDR3 spans 16 residues. In DNA form, the CDR3 reads TGCAGCTTCTGGGGTCCGAATCTCCCTAACACCGGGGAGCTGTTTTTT. This translates into CSFWGPNLPNTGELFF.

This chain links TRBV12-3 or TRBV12-4 with TRBJ2-1, with TRBD2 as a possible D gene (5 bases). The CDR3 is made up of 13 amino acids. Between the trimmed V and J ends, which lost 4 bases and 10 bases, there was a span of 14 bases. CDR3 protein: CASSSLEGMEQFF. Here the CDR3 DNA reads TGTGCCAGCAGTTCCCTAGAGGGAATGGAGCAGTTCTTC.

This clonotype was observed at least ten times. This sequence joins TRBV10-3 and TRBJ1-3, with TRBD1 as a possible D gene (5 bases). V lost 3 bases and J lost 2, with 11 bases in between. Germline assignment: CDR1 ENHRY and CDR2 SYGVKD. The CDR3 loop spans 15 amino acids. CDR3 loop: CAISDGGVTGNTIYF. Written as DNA, the CDR3 is TGTGCCATCAGTGACGGGGGAGTCACTGGAAACACCATATATTTT.